The following is a T cell receptor (beta chain) sequence with its context. This record belongs to a study of regulatory T cells in long-lasting Graves disease. The overall study: Graves' patients, newly diagnosed, had taken antithyroid drugs under 3 months.

The time point was: newly diagnosed GD, antithyroid drugs for less than 3 months. The TCR library used RNA extracted from PBMCs. Through Arm-PCR of CDR3 regions and iRepertoire HTBI primers, TCR beta libraries were built. TCRdb re-derived calls from the multiplex PCR reads in MiXCR, one entry per CDR3 protein. The repertoire has 250,000 to 300,000 distinct CDR3 sequences, roughly 18% of them found once; the top ten carry around 13%. Germline V CDR1 and CDR2: WSHSY, SAAADI. The CDR3 loop spans 18 amino acids. After removal of 4 bases from V and 2 bases from J, the junction contained 14 bases not matched to a gene. This same sample was also taken into another study, of T cells in Graves' hyperthyroidism and ophthalmopathy. This second report adds: Diagnosing involved the use of clinical symptoms, serum thyroxine and TRAb, thyroid ultrasound and orbital computed tomography. Using 13 V-J features, a model discriminated ophthalmopathy from stable hyperthyroidism.

The rearrangement uses TRBV10-2 and TRBJ2-3; 8 nucleotides align to TRBD2. The clonotype was recovered from a woman aged 25 to 39 with Graves disease. The sequences come from peripheral blood mononuclear cells (PBMCs), collected at new diagnosis, from a patient treated with antithyroid drugs. The CDR3 nucleotides are TGCGCCAGCAGTGCCCCCCCCTGGGTAGCGGGGCCCACAGATACGCAGTATTTT. Encoded protein: CASSAPPWVAGPTDTQYF.